This entry describes one T cell receptor (beta chain). Its antigen is currently unknown. Germline CDR1 and CDR2: SGHKS and YYEKEE (reference sequence). J gave up 9 bases and V 1 base, and 7 bases lay outside the gene matches. The CDR3 sequence is 15 residues long. The data derive from a study of cytomegalovirus exposure and HLA in healthy donors. Notes on the study in general: Available immune exposure information covered CMV serostatus only. A few chains tied to CMV proved CMV antigen-specific in vitro.

PCR used 60 Vbeta primers and 13 Jbeta primers. This table comes from immunoSEQ multiplex PCR, and its TCRdb copy is limited to in-frame clones, with some not included. The top ten clones hold roughly a tenth of a sample with 100,000 to 150,000 clones, around 82% of them seen once. The genes are TRBV5-5 and TRBJ1-5; 10 bases agree with TRBD1. Source material: PBMCs. The clonotype was recovered from a man between 25 and 39 years old in good health and CMV-seropositive. The CDR3 region is CASSLWDRGPGPQHF. The CDR3 coding sequence is TGTGCCAGCAGCTTGTGGGACAGGGGACCGGGGCCCCAGCATTTT.